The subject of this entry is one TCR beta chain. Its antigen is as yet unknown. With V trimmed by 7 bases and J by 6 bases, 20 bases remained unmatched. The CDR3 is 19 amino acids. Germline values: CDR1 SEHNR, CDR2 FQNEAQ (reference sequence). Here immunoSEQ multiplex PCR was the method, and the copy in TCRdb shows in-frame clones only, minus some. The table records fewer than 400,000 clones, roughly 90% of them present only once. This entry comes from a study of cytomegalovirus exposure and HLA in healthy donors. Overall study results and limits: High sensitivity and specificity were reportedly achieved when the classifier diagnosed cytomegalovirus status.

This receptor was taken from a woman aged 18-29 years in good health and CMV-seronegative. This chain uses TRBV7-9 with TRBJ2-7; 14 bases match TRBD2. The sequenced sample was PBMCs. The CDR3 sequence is CASTRTVGRTSGRTPEQYF. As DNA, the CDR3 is TGTGCCAGCACCAGGACTGTTGGGCGGACTAGCGGGAGGACCCCCGAGCAGTACTTC.